This note documents a single TCR beta chain sequence. Its target is not known. This record comes from a study of T cell responses to AZD1222 COVID-19 vaccine. Overall study results and limits: Compared with day 0, the breadth and depth of the Spike-specific TCR repertoire rose significantly after two doses of AZD1222.

V lost 9 bases and J 7 bases, leaving 16 bases between the germline ends. Germline CDR1 is SGHNT and CDR2 is YYREEE (reference sequence). The CDR3 has 12 residues. Profiling relied on immunoSEQ multiplex PCR, and the TCRdb table lists in-frame clones only, not all of them. Of about 130,000 clones listed, around 84% are singletons. This sequence originates from an adult in good health. This chain connects TRBV5-4 to TRBJ2-5; D might be TRBD2 (5 bases). Sequencing used peripheral blood, obtained on day 0 of AZD1222 vaccination. The CDR3: CAIARPRGTQYF. Written as DNA, the CDR3 is TGTGCCATAGCGAGACCCCGAGGGACCCAGTACTTC.